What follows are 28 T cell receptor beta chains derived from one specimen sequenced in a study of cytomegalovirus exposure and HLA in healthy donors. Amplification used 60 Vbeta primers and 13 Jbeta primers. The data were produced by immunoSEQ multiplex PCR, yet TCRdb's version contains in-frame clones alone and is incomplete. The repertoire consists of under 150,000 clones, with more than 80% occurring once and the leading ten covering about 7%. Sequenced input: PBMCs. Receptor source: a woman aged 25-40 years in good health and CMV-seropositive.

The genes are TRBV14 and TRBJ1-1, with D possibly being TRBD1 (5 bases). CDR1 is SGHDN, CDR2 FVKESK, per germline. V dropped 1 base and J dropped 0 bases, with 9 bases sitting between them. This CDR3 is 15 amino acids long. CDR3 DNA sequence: TGTGCCAGCAGCCAAGTGGGGCAGGTGAACACTGAAGCTTTCTTT. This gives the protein CASSQVGQVNTEAFF.

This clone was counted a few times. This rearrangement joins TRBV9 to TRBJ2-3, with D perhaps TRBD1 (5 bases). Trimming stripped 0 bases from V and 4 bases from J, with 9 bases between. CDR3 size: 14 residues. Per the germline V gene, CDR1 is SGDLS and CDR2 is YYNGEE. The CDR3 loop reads CASSVGRQSDTQYF. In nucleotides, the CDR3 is TGTGCCAGCAGCGTAGGGAGACAGTCAGATACGCAGTATTTT.

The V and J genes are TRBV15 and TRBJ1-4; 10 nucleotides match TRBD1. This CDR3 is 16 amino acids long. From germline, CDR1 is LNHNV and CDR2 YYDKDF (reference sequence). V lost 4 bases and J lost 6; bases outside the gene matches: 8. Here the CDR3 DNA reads TGTGCCACCAGCAAGGACCGAGGGACAGGGGATGAAAAACTGTTTTTT. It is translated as CATSKDRGTGDEKLFF.

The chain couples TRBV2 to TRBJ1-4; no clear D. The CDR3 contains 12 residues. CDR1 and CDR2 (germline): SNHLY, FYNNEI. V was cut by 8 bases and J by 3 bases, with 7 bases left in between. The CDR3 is CASFRANEKLFF. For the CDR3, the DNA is TGTGCCAGCTTCCGGGCTAATGAAAAACTGTTTTTT.

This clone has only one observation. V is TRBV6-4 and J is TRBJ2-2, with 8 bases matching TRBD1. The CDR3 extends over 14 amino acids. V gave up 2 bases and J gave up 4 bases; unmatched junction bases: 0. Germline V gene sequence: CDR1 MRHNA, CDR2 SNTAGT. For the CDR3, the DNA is TGTGCCAGCAGTGACGGACAGGGCACCGGGGAGCTGTTTTTT. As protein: CASSDGQGTGELFF.

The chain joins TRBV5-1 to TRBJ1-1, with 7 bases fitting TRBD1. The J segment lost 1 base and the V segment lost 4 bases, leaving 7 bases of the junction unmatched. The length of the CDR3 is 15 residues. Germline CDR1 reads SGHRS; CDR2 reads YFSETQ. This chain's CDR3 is CASSHPDRRNTEAFF. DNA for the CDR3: TGCGCCAGCAGCCATCCGGACAGGAGGAACACTGAAGCTTTCTTT.

CDR3 protein: CASSLGGGPAYNEQFF. In nucleotides, the CDR3 is TGTGCCAGCAGCTTGGGGGGGGGCCCTGCCTACAATGAGCAGTTCTTC. The gene calls are TRBV5-6 and TRBJ2-1, with D maybe TRBD2 (7 bases). Germline-derived CDR1 and CDR2 are SGHDT and YYEEEE. The CDR3 has 16 amino acids. Trimming took off 0 bases at V and 2 bases at J, with 12 bases between the two ends.

CDR3 in DNA: TGTGCCAGCAGCTTAGACTTCGGGGGGGCAGGGAGTGAGCAGTTCTTC. The encoded protein is CASSLDFGGAGSEQFF. V usage is TRBV7-8 and J usage is TRBJ2-1; TRBD2 matches at 8 bases. The CDR3 is 16 residues long. Germline-derived CDR1 and CDR2 are SGHVS and FQNEAQ. Trimming cost V 1 base and J 9 bases; bases outside gene matches: 11.

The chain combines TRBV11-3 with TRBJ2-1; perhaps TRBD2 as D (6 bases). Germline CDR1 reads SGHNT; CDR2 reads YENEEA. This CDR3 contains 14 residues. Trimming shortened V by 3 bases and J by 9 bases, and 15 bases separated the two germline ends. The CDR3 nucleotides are TGTGCCAGCAGCTTGGGGACTCTGGAGGGTGAGCAGTTCTTC. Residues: CASSLGTLEGEQFF. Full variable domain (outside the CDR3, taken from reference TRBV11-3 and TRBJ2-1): EAGVVQSPRYKIIEKKQPVAFWCNPISGHNTLYWYLQNLGQGPELLIRYENEEAVDDSQLPKDRFSAERLKGVDSTLKIQPAELGDSAVYLCASSLGTLEGEQFFGPGTRLTVL.

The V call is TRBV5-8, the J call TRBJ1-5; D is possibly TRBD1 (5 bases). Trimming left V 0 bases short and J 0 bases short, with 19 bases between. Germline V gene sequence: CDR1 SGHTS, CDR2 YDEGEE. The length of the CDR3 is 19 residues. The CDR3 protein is CASSLVVAGVYYSNQPQHF. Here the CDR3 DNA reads TGTGCCAGCAGCTTGGTGGTGGCGGGGGTTTATTATAGCAATCAGCCCCAGCATTTT.

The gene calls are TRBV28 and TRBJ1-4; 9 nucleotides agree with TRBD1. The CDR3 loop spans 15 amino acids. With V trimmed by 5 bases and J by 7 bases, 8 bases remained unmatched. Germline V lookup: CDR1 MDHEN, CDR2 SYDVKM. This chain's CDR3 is CASSTRTGAGEKLFF. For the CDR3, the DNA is TGTGCCAGCAGTACCCGGACAGGGGCTGGTGAAAAACTGTTTTTT.

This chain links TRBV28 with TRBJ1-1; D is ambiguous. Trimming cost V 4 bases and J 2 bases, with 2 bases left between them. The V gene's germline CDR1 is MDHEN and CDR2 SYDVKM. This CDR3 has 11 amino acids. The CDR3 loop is CASSSNTEAFF. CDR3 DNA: TGTGCCAGCAGTTCTAACACTGAAGCTTTCTTT.

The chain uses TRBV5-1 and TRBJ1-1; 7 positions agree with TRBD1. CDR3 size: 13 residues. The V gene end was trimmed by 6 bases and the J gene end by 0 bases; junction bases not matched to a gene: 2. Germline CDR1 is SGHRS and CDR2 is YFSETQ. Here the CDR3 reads CASTGTVNTEAFF. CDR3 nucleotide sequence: TGCGCCAGCACCGGGACAGTGAACACTGAAGCTTTCTTT.

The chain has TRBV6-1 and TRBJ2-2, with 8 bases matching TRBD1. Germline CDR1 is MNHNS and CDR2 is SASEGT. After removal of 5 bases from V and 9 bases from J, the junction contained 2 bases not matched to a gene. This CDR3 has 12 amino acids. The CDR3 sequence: CASSRTGRELFF. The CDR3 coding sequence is TGTGCCAGCAGTAGGACAGGGAGGGAGCTGTTTTTT.

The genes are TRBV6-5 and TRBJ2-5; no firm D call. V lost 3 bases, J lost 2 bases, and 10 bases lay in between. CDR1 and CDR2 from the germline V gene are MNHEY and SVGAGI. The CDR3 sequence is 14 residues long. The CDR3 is CASSYNGQQETQYF. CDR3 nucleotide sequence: TGTGCCAGCAGTTATAATGGGCAACAAGAGACCCAGTACTTC.

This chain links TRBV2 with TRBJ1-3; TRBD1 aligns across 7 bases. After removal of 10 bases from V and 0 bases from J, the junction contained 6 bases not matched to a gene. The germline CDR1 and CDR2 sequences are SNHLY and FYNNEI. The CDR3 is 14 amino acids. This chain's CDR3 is CATRQGPSGNTIYF. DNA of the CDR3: TGTGCCACGAGACAGGGTCCCTCTGGAAACACCATATATTTT. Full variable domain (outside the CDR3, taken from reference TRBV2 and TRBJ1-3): EPEVTQTPSHQVTQMGQEVILRCVPISNHLYFYWYRQILGQKVEFLVSFYNNEISEKSEIFDDQFSVERPDGSNFTLKIRSTKLEDSAMYFCATRQGPSGNTIYFGEGSWLTVV.

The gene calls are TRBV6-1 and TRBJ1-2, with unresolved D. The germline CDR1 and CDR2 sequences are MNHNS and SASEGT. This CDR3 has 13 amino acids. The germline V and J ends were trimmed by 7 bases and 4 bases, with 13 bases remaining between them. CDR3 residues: CASTPGRSYGYTF. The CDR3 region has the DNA TGTGCCAGCACCCCTGGGAGGAGCTATGGCTACACCTTC.

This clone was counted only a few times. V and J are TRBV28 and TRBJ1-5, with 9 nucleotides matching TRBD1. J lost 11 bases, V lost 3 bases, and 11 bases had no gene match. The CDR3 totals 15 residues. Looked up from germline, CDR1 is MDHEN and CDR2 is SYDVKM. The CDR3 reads CASSFERGQGFSQHF. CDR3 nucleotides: TGTGCCAGCAGTTTCGAGCGGGGACAGGGTTTCTCCCAGCATTTT. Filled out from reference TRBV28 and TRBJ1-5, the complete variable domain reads DVKVTQSSRYLVKRTGEKVFLECVQDMDHENMFWYRQDPGLGLRLIYFSYDVKMKEKGDIPEGYSVSREKKERFSLILESASTNQTSMYLCASSFERGQGFSQHFGDGTRLSIL.

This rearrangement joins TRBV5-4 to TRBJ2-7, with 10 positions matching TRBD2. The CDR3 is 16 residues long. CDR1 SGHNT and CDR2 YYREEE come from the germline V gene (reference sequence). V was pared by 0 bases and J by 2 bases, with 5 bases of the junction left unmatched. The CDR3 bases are TGTGCCAGCAGCTTGGGTAGCGGGAGGTCGACCTACGAGCAGTACTTC. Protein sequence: CASSLGSGRSTYEQYF.

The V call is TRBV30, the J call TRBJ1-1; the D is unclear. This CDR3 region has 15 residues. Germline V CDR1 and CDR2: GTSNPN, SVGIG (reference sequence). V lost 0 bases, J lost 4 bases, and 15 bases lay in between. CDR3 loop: CAWSVRVLIRTEAFF. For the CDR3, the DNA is TGTGCCTGGAGTGTACGGGTGTTAATACGCACTGAAGCTTTCTTT.

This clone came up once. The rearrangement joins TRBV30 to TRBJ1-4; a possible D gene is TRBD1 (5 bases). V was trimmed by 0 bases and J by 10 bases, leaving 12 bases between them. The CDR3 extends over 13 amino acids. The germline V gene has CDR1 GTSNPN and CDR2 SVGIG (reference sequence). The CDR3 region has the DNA TGTGCCTGGAGTGTCGACCTTAGGGGAAAACTGTTTTTT. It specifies CAWSVDLRGKLFF.

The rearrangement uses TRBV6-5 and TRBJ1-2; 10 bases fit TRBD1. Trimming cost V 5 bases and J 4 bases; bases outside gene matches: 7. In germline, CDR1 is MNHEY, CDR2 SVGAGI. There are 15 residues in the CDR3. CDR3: CASSGPGQGTYGYTF. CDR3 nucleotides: TGTGCCAGCAGTGGCCCGGGACAGGGGACCTATGGCTACACCTTC.

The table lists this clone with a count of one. The CDR3 nucleotides read TGTGCCAGCAGCCCTCTAGCGGGGGGACAGTTCTTC. Translation gives CASSPLAGGQFF. This chain connects TRBV11-2 to TRBJ2-1; 11 bases agree with TRBD2. The CDR3 loop spans 12 amino acids. Germline CDR1 and CDR2: SGHAT and FQNNGV. J was trimmed by 13 bases and V by 5 bases; bases with no gene match: 4.

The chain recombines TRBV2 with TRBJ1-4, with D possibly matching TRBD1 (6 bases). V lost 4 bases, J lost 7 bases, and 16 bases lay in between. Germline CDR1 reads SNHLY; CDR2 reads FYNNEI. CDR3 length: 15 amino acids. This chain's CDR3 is CASSAEDSSFEKLFF. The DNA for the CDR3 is TGTGCCAGCAGTGCTGAGGACAGCTCTTTTGAAAAACTGTTTTTT. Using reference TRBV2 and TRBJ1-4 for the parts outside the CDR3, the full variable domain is EPEVTQTPSHQVTQMGQEVILRCVPISNHLYFYWYRQILGQKVEFLVSFYNNEISEKSEIFDDQFSVERPDGSNFTLKIRSTKLEDSAMYFCASSAEDSSFEKLFFGSGTQLSVL.

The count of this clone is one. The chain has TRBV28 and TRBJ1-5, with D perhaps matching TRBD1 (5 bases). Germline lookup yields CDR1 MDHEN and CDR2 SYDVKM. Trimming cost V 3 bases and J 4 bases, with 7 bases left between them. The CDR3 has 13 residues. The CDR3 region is CASSLTANQPQHF. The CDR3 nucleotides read TGTGCCAGCAGTTTGACAGCTAATCAGCCCCAGCATTTT.

This chain's CDR3 is CASRGGGGPYNEQFF. The CDR3 region has the DNA TGCGCCAGCAGGGGCGGCGGGGGCCCCTACAATGAGCAGTTCTTC. V gene TRBV5-1 combines with J gene TRBJ2-1, with D perhaps matching TRBD2 (7 bases). The CDR3 has 15 residues. Trimming left V 5 bases short and J 2 bases short, with 14 bases between. The germline CDR1 and CDR2 sequences are SGHRS and YFSETQ.

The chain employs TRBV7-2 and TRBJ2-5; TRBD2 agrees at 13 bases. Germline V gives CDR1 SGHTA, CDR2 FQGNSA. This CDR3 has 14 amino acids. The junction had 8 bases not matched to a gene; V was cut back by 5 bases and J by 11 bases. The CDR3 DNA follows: TGTGCCAGCAGCCCTCGGACTAGCGGGAGCGGGCAGTACTTC. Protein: CASSPRTSGSGQYF.

The CDR3 is CASSSRNGEKLFF. CDR3 bases: TGTGCCAGCAGCTCCAGGAATGGCGAAAAACTGTTTTTT. The chain joins TRBV7-3 to TRBJ1-4; no clear D gene. V was clipped by 4 bases and J by 8 bases, with 11 bases between them. The CDR3 length is 13 residues. CDR1 is SGHTA, CDR2 FQGTGA, per germline.